A single sample gave rise to the 7 T cell receptor beta chains below, sequenced in a study of T cells in localized non-small cell lung cancer. The data were produced by immunoSEQ multiplex PCR, yet TCRdb's version contains in-frame clones alone and is incomplete. The table includes 40,000 or so clones, approximately 86% detected once. The source material was peripheral blood, sampled before any cancer treatment. The receptors stem from a man aged 40-75 years with stage I lung adenocarcinoma.

This clone appeared a single time. The J gene is TRBJ2-1, the V gene TRBV6-1; D unresolved. This CDR3 comprises 12 residues. Germline V gene data show CDR1 as MNHNS and CDR2 as SASEGT. V was clipped by 1 base and J by 14 bases, with 12 bases between them. The CDR3 nucleotides read TGTGCCAGCAGTGAAGTATCAAGTGGGGAGTTCTTC. It specifies CASSEVSSGEFF.

The genes are TRBV29-1 and TRBJ2-7; 12 positions agree with TRBD1. Germline V gives CDR1 SQVTM, CDR2 ANQGSEA. V shed 7 bases, J shed 5 bases, and the junction held 3 bases outside the gene matches. The CDR3 sequence is 12 residues long. The CDR3 is CSGRDRGHEQYF. CDR3 nucleotides: TGCAGCGGCCGGGACAGGGGGCACGAGCAGTACTTC.

The rearrangement uses TRBV7-6 and TRBJ2-2; D gene uncertain. The germline gives CDR1 SGHVS, CDR2 FNYEAQ. This CDR3 contains 15 residues. Trimming removed 5 bases from V and 0 bases from J, with 10 bases in between. CDR3 DNA sequence: TGTGCCAGCAGCGCCACAACCGCGAACACCGGGGAGCTGTTTTTT. Encoded protein: CASSATTANTGELFF.

The DNA of the CDR3 is TGTGCCAGTAGTATTCAACGGGACAGGGCGAGCAATCAGCCCCAGCATTTT. It translates to CASSIQRDRASNQPQHF. The chain links TRBV19 to TRBJ1-5; 9 nucleotides line up with TRBD1. From germline, CDR1 is LNHDA and CDR2 SQIVND (reference sequence). V gave up 3 bases and J gave up 1 base; unmatched junction bases: 7. CDR3 length: 17 residues.

This clone has a single count. V is TRBV6-5 and J is TRBJ1-4; perhaps TRBD1 as D (5 bases). V shed 2 bases and J shed 10 bases, with 11 bases lying between them. The germline gives CDR1 MNHEY, CDR2 SVGAGI. The CDR3 is made up of 13 amino acids. The CDR3 bases are TGTGCCAGCAGTTACGAGGCGAGGGGAAAACTGTTTTTT. Its protein is CASSYEARGKLFF.

V usage is TRBV4-1 and J usage is TRBJ2-7; 7 bases are a match to TRBD2. V shed 6 bases, J shed 6 bases, and the junction held 5 bases outside the gene matches. Germline CDR1 and CDR2: MGHRA and YSYEKL. The CDR3 spans 12 residues. In DNA, the CDR3 is TGCGCCAGCAGTCCTAGCGGTGGCGAGCAGTACTTC. Its protein is CASSPSGGEQYF.

The V call is TRBV2, the J call TRBJ1-5, with no clear D. Per the germline V gene, CDR1 is SNHLY and CDR2 is FYNNEI. V was pared by 5 bases and J by 1 base, with 12 bases between. This CDR3 has 15 residues. The DNA for the CDR3 is TGTGCCAGCAGTTACCGCTCATCAAGCAATCAGCCCCAGCATTTT. It is translated as CASSYRSSSNQPQHF. Variable domain in full (rest from reference TRBV2 and TRBJ1-5): EPEVTQTPSHQVTQMGQEVILRCVPISNHLYFYWYRQILGQKVEFLVSFYNNEISEKSEIFDDQFSVERPDGSNFTLKIRSTKLEDSAMYFCASSYRSSSNQPQHFGDGTRLSIL.